This entry features one T cell receptor beta chain sequence. Its antigen is not yet known. HCMV-specific IgG was detected in serum with a commercial ELISA kit to determine HCMV serostatus. Ficoll density gradient centrifugation was used to isolate peripheral blood mononuclear cells from blood. This specimen belongs to a study of T cells expressing NK-cell markers (dated by TCRdb to 2018 to 2020). With respect to the entire study: In sorted CD3+CD56+NKG2C+, CD3+CD56+NKG2C- and CD3+CD56-NKG2C+ T-cell subsets from several donors, TCR beta-chain repertoires were profiled. Of the eight sequenced donors, seven were found to be HCMV-seropositive and one was found to be HCMV-seronegative. Libraries were sequenced as 2 x 150 bp reads on Illumina HiSeq 2000/2500, MiSeq or NextSeq. The eight sequenced donors were randomly selected healthy volunteers, three men and five women.

The run used an Illumina HiSeq 2000. TCR beta cDNA libraries were prepared using 5'RACE template switching, which introduced a universal primer site and unique molecular identifiers. Synthesis of cDNA was primed from the TCR beta constant segment and was followed by two consecutive PCR amplification steps. The study's processing was this. Reads were demultiplexed and grouped by UMI with MIGEC, and clonotypes were assembled and quantified with MiTCR. To exclude erroneous sequences, any TCR cDNA sequence not supported by at least two reads was discarded. The tcR package was used for downstream repertoire analysis, with clonotypes matched between fractions based on CDR3 nucleotide sequence plus V segment. VDJmatch was used to annotate antigen specificity against VDJdb, with one amino acid substitution in CDR3 permitted. Following TCRdb reprocessing, every CDR3 protein sequence forms one entry, and DNA is not provided. Here the V and J calls rest on TCRdb's processing, not on the authors' analysis. This sample's table has entries for about 160,000 distinct CDR3 sequences. The ten largest clonotypes hold 20% to 25% of the sample.

The study at large found these results: In over five donors, the dominant CD3+CD56+NKG2C+ clonotypes were found to rank among the top 10 CD8+ clonotypes and to make up roughly 1.0-7.0% of CD8+ T cells. Those dominant clonotypes were again the most abundant among CD3+CD56-NKG2C+ cells in a few donors, at about 25-60.1%. Whether the expanded NKG2C-expressing T cell clones were specific for HCMV antigens was left unclear.

The source of this sequence is a man aged 18 to 69 in good health. Sequencing was done on a sample of blood T cells: a sorted CD56 or NKG2C T cell subset, CD4+ or CD8+ T cells, or bulk PBMC T cells (not recorded which).

The CDR3 loop reads CASSSRGPKYNEQFF. Recombination connected TRBV2 to TRBJ2-1; TCRdb indicates TRBD1, and absent DNA this call remains unverified. Reading the germline V gene gives CDR1 SNHLY and CDR2 FYNNEI. Reading from cysteine to phenylalanine, the CDR3 counts 15 amino acids. The coding DNA is unavailable. Reference TRBV2 and TRBJ2-1 genes cover what lies past the CDR3, so the full variable domain is EPEVTQTPSHQVTQMGQEVILRCVPISNHLYFYWYRQILGQKVEFLVSFYNNEISEKSEIFDDQFSVERPDGSNFTLKIRSTKLEDSAMYFCASSSRGPKYNEQFFGPGTRLTVL.